This entry features one TCR beta chain sequence. The CDR3 length is 14 residues. Germline V lookup: CDR1 KGHDR, CDR2 SFDVKD. The data stem from a study of Graves' ophthalmopathy and Graves' hyperthyroidism. Researchers took RNA transcripts and amplified TCR beta CDR3 regions from them. The library came from an HTBI-primed first-round RT-PCR and a second-round multiplex PCR. TCRdb re-analysed the multiplex PCR reads in MiXCR, keeping a single row per CDR3 protein. The sample shows 560,000 or so distinct CDR3 sequences, less than 45% of them seen only once. What was sequenced was peripheral blood or thyroid tissue (not recorded which). The clonotype originates from an adult man with Graves' hyperthyroidism. This chain uses TRBV24-1 with TRBJ2-5, with D possibly TRBD1 on 6 matching bases. The tail of the sequence fits TRBJ2-1 better, so the J call may be wrong. CDR3 DNA: TGTGCCACCTCGAAGGGGGTCTCTTACAATGAGCAGTTCTTC. The encoded protein is CATSKGVSYNEQFF.